This TCR beta chain was recorded in a study of blood T cell repertoires in COVID-19. This clone was picked up one time. Repertoires were generated with immunoSEQ multiplex PCR, while TCRdb's copy carries only in-frame clones and drops some. The repertoire holds 120,000 or so clones, with over 75% as singletons. The sequence came from a woman aged 80 or over with acute or convalescent COVID-19. Material: peripheral blood.

The CDR3 nucleotides read TGTGCCAGCAGCGTTGGCGGGGCCCCGTCGGACGAGCAGTACTTC. The encoded protein is CASSVGGAPSDEQYF. The genes are TRBV9 and TRBJ2-7, with a possible D match to TRBD2 (6 bases). This CDR3 region has 15 residues. Trimming shortened V by 2 bases and J by 5 bases, and 17 bases separated the two germline ends. CDR1 SGDLS and CDR2 YYNGEE come from the germline V gene. Drawing the rest from reference TRBV9 and TRBJ2-7, the complete variable domain is DSGVTQTPKHLITATGQRVTLRCSPRSGDLSVYWYQQSLDQGLQFLIQYYNGEERAKGNILERFSAQQFPDLHSELNLSSLELGDSALYFCASSVGGAPSDEQYFGPGTRLTVT.